This record concerns one TCR beta chain sequence. The data originate from a study of blood T cell repertoires in COVID-19. Clones were read by immunoSEQ multiplex PCR, and TCRdb kept only the in-frame ones, dropping some. This table has roughly 26,000 clones, 85% to 95% appearing once. CDR3 size: 14 residues. Unmatched junction bases numbered 2, after V lost 0 bases and J lost 3 bases. The germline CDR1 and CDR2 sequences are SGHKS and YYEKEE (reference sequence). The chain combines TRBV5-5 with TRBJ2-7; 8 nucleotides line up with TRBD2. This TCR was recovered from a human donor with active COVID-19. The donor label of this sample is uncertain. Material: peripheral blood. CDR3 nucleotide sequence: TGTGCCAGCAGCTTGGTCGGGACTAGCTACGAGCAGTACTTC. Its translation is CASSLVGTSYEQYF.